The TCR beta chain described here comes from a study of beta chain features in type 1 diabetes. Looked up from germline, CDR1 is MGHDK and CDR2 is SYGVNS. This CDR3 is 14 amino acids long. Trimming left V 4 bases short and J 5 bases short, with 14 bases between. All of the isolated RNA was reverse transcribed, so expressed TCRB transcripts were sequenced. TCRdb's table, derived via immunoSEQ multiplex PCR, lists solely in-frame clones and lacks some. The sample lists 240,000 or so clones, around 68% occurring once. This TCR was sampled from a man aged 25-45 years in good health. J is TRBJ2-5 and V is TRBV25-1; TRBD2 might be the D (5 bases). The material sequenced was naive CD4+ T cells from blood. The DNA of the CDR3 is TGTGCCAGCAGTGCGGAGGTGTTGTGGGAGACCCAGTACTTC. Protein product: CASSAEVLWETQYF.